This entry lists 23 T cell receptor beta chains sequenced from one sample in a study of blood T cell repertoires in COVID-19. Some clones are missing from TCRdb's copy, which holds only in-frame ones; the method was immunoSEQ multiplex PCR. This sample has hundreds of thousands of clones; less than 90% occur once, and the top ten carry approximately 3%. Sequenced material: PBMCs or T cells enriched from blood (not recorded which). The receptors stem from a woman in her forties or fifties in a cohort exposed to, infected with or recovered from COVID-19 (not recorded which).

The chain links TRBV30 to TRBJ1-2; 9 bases are shared with TRBD1. The CDR3 covers 13 residues. J was trimmed by 5 bases and V by 7 bases; bases with no gene match: 8. Germline CDR1 GTSNPN, CDR2 SVGIG (reference sequence). The CDR3 here is CASQGQGYYGYTF. The CDR3 nucleotides are TGTGCCTCTCAGGGACAGGGTTATTATGGCTACACCTTC.

The V call is TRBV19, the J call TRBJ2-2, with 9 bases aligning to TRBD1. The V and J ends lost 8 bases and 0 bases, in that order; junction bases with no gene match: 4. In germline, CDR1 is LNHDA, CDR2 SQIVND (reference sequence). This CDR3 contains 15 residues. CDR3 region: CASEQGAANTGELFF. CDR3 sequence (DNA): TGTGCCAGTGAACAGGGGGCGGCGAACACCGGGGAGCTGTTTTTT.

The genes are TRBV6-1 and TRBJ2-2, with 7 bases aligning to TRBD1. Trimming cost V 3 bases and J 7 bases; bases outside gene matches: 2. Germline CDR1 MNHNS, CDR2 SASEGT. The CDR3 is 13 amino acids. CDR3 in amino acids: CASSETGIGELFF. The CDR3 nucleotides read TGTGCCAGCAGTGAGACAGGGATCGGGGAGCTGTTTTTT.

This clone has only a few counts. The chain combines TRBV30 with TRBJ2-2; TRBD2 agrees at 7 bases. CDR1 GTSNPN and CDR2 SVGIG come from the germline V gene (reference sequence). The ends lost 2 bases at V and 5 bases at J; junction bases unmatched: 11. The CDR3 totals 16 residues. Written as DNA, the CDR3 is TGTGCCTGGAGTCCCCCTGGGCGGGGACTAACCGGGGAGCTGTTTTTT. Translating gives CAWSPPGRGLTGELFF.

The gene calls are TRBV6-5 and TRBJ2-7, with 7 bases lining up with TRBD2. Germline V CDR1 and CDR2: MNHEY, SVGAGI. With V trimmed by 4 bases and J by 1 base, 10 bases remained unmatched. This CDR3 has 16 amino acids. Here the CDR3 reads CASSFEGAGFSYEQYF. CDR3 in DNA: TGTGCCAGCAGTTTTGAAGGAGCGGGGTTTTCCTACGAGCAGTACTTC.

The chain recombines TRBV27 with TRBJ1-4, with D uncertain. Trimming stripped 3 bases from V and 3 bases from J, with 8 bases between. Germline lookup yields CDR1 MNHEY and CDR2 SMNVEV (reference sequence). This CDR3 region has 14 residues. The CDR3 protein is CASSFGGSNEKLFF. CDR3 sequence (DNA): TGTGCCAGCAGTTTCGGAGGATCTAATGAAAAACTGTTTTTT.

The chain uses TRBV11-2 and TRBJ1-3; the D gene is possibly TRBD1 (5 bases). V lost 5 bases, J lost 0 bases, and 14 bases lay in between. The CDR3 covers 16 residues. Germline values: CDR1 SGHAT, CDR2 FQNNGV. CDR3 in amino acids: CASSPGGIGSGNTIYF. The CDR3 region has the DNA TGTGCCAGCAGCCCGGGGGGTATAGGCTCTGGAAACACCATATATTTT.

V usage is TRBV2 and J usage is TRBJ2-1; D is perhaps TRBD1 (6 bases). The CDR3 has 15 amino acids. CDR1 and CDR2 (germline): SNHLY, FYNNEI. Trimming cost V 7 bases and J 7 bases, with 20 bases left between them. CDR3 sequence reads: CASTLLQGARNEQFF. Written as DNA, the CDR3 is TGTGCCAGCACCCTCCTACAGGGAGCGCGGAATGAGCAGTTCTTC. Full variable domain (outside the CDR3, taken from reference TRBV2 and TRBJ2-1): EPEVTQTPSHQVTQMGQEVILRCVPISNHLYFYWYRQILGQKVEFLVSFYNNEISEKSEIFDDQFSVERPDGSNFTLKIRSTKLEDSAMYFCASTLLQGARNEQFFGPGTRLTVL.

This chain joins TRBV12-3 or TRBV12-4 and TRBJ2-5; no firm D call. With 7 bases removed from V and 4 bases from J, the gap between germline ends came to 7 bases. The CDR3 is made up of 11 amino acids. The CDR3 sequence: CASMRRETQYF. CDR3 in DNA: TGTGCCAGCATGAGGCGAGAGACCCAGTACTTC.

A remark on this clone: At one of its ends the junction is not consistent with the germline gene, which may arise from a read error. The chain's CDR3 is CASNEQGTQETQYF. Here the CDR3 DNA reads TGTGCCAGCAATGAACAGGGGACCCAAGAGACCCAGTACTTC. The chain joins TRBV2 to TRBJ2-5; 7 bases match TRBD1. CDR3 length: 14 amino acids. Germline V gene lookup returns CDR1 SNHLY and CDR2 FYNNEI. The full variable domain, rest sourced from reference TRBV2 and TRBJ2-5, is EPEVTQTPSHQVTQMGQEVILRCVPISNHLYFYWYRQILGQKVEFLVSFYNNEISEKSEIFDDQFSVERPDGSNFTLKIRSTKLEDSAMYFCASNEQGTQETQYFGPGTRLLVL.

The chain is built from TRBV6-9 and TRBJ2-3; 7 positions match TRBD1. Germline V CDR1 and CDR2: MNHGY, SVAAGI. Trimming removed 5 bases from V and 2 bases from J; junction bases left unmatched: 22. This CDR3 is built from 20 residues. The CDR3 region has the DNA TGTGCCAGCAGTCAACACTCTCGACAGGGAGAGTATGAGACCACAGATACGCAGTATTTT. This translates into CASSQHSRQGEYETTDTQYF.

The V call is TRBV5-4, the J call TRBJ2-4; D not certain. V was cut by 1 base and J by 0 bases, with 14 bases left in between. Per the germline V gene, CDR1 is SGHNT and CDR2 is YYREEE (reference sequence). The CDR3 length is 17 residues. CDR3 amino acids: CASSLYFAVLAKNIQYF. The DNA of the CDR3 is TGTGCCAGCAGCTTGTATTTCGCGGTCCTAGCCAAAAACATTCAGTACTTC.

The J gene is TRBJ1-1, the V gene TRBV15; 8 bases agree with TRBD1. Germline V gives CDR1 LNHNV, CDR2 YYDKDF (reference sequence). Germline trimming cut 3 bases from V and 5 bases from J; bases unmatched to any gene: 8. CDR3 length: 15 residues. CDR3 loop: CATSSPPGQVTEAFF. In DNA form, the CDR3 reads TGTGCCACCAGCAGCCCCCCGGGACAGGTAACTGAAGCTTTCTTT.

The chain employs TRBV28 and TRBJ1-6; the D gene is possibly TRBD1 (6 bases). Germline V gene sequence: CDR1 MDHEN, CDR2 SYDVKM. The CDR3 covers 14 residues. Trimming removed 4 bases at V and 7 bases at J, with 11 bases between. The CDR3 reads CASSSTGQNSPLHF. The CDR3 coding sequence is TGTGCCAGCAGTTCAACAGGGCAGAATTCACCCCTCCACTTT.

The V and J genes are TRBV5-1 and TRBJ1-2; unclear D gene. Germline values: CDR1 SGHRS, CDR2 YFSETQ. Trimming stripped 0 bases from V and 5 bases from J, with 11 bases between. The CDR3 length is 14 residues. CDR3 loop: CASSLEREEYGYTF. The CDR3 DNA is TGCGCCAGCAGCTTGGAAAGGGAGGAATATGGCTACACCTTC.

The CDR3 protein is CASSQDLTSSRWQFF. In DNA form, the CDR3 reads TGTGCCAGCAGCCAAGATCTAACTAGTTCGCGATGGCAGTTCTTC. The genes are TRBV4-2 and TRBJ2-1, with D possibly matching TRBD2 (5 bases). This CDR3 is built from 15 residues. V lost 0 bases to trimming and J lost 12 bases, with 18 bases between them. Germline values: CDR1 LGHNA, CDR2 YNFKEQ.

The chain couples TRBV6-5 to TRBJ1-1; possibly TRBD1 for D (5 bases). V lost 6 bases, J lost 1 base, and 12 bases lay in between. The germline V gene encodes CDR1 MNHEY and CDR2 SVGAGI. This CDR3 is 14 amino acids long. The CDR3 region has the DNA TGTGCCAGCAGGCCGGGACTCTGGAACACTGAAGCTTTCTTT. Translated: CASRPGLWNTEAFF.

The chain has TRBV11-2 and TRBJ1-1, with 7 nucleotides matching TRBD1. The germline CDR1 and CDR2 sequences are SGHAT and FQNNGV. The trim removed 0 bases at V and 0 bases at J, leaving 7 bases unmatched. The length of the CDR3 is 17 residues. The CDR3 is CASSLDVYRGMNTEAFF. DNA for the CDR3: TGTGCCAGCAGCTTAGATGTGTACAGGGGAATGAACACTGAAGCTTTCTTT.

The chain combines TRBV6-2 or TRBV6-3 with TRBJ2-3, with 7 bases that match TRBD2. Trimming at V came to 0 bases and at J to 2 bases, leaving 8 bases not matched to a gene. Per the germline V gene, CDR1 is MNHEY and CDR2 is SVGEGT. The CDR3 consists of 17 residues. The CDR3, as DNA: TGTGCCAGCAGTTACTCCCCCTCGGGGGGACTCACAGATACGCAGTATTTT. Encoded protein: CASSYSPSGGLTDTQYF.

The J gene is TRBJ1-5, the V gene TRBV10-2, with D possibly matching TRBD1 (5 bases). The V end lost 6 bases, the J end lost 4 bases, and 10 bases lay between the germline ends. Per germline, CDR1 WSHSY and CDR2 SAAADI. The CDR3 contains 13 residues. CDR3 protein: CASRDTSNQPQHF. Here the CDR3 DNA reads TGCGCCAGCAGGGACACCAGTAATCAGCCCCAGCATTTT.

The chain joins TRBV19 to TRBJ1-1; D is unresolved. This CDR3 has 13 residues. Germline lookup yields CDR1 LNHDA and CDR2 SQIVND (reference sequence). Trimming removed 4 bases from V and 11 bases from J, with 17 bases in between. The CDR3 protein is CASSTFTNQMAFF. CDR3 sequence (DNA): TGTGCCAGTAGTACATTCACAAACCAAATGGCTTTCTTT.

The genes are TRBV4-3 and TRBJ2-3; tentatively, D is TRBD2 (5 bases). The germline CDR1 and CDR2 sequences are LGHNA and YSLEER. Trimming left V 1 base short and J 5 bases short, with 10 bases between. CDR3 length: 14 residues. The CDR3 sequence is CASSQAGFGDTQYF. DNA of the CDR3: TGCGCCAGCAGCCAAGCGGGGTTTGGAGATACGCAGTATTTT.

The genes are TRBV19 and TRBJ1-5; D is perhaps TRBD1 (5 bases). CDR1 LNHDA and CDR2 SQIVND come from the germline V gene (reference sequence). The CDR3 consists of 15 residues. The V and J ends lost 0 bases and 2 bases respectively, with 8 bases between them. Written as DNA, the CDR3 is TGTGCCAGTAGTATAGATGGAGGGGGCAATCAGCCCCAGCATTTT. Protein: CASSIDGGGNQPQHF.